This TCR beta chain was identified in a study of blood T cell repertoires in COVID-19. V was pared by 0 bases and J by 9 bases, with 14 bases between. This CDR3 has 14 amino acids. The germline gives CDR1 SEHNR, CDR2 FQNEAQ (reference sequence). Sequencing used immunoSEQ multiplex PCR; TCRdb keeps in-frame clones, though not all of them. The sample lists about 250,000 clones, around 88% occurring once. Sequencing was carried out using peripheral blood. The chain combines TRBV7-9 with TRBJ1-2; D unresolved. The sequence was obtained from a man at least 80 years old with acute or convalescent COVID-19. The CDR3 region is CASSLAQARVRYTF. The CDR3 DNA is TGTGCCAGCAGCTTAGCGCAGGCCCGCGTACGCTACACCTTC.